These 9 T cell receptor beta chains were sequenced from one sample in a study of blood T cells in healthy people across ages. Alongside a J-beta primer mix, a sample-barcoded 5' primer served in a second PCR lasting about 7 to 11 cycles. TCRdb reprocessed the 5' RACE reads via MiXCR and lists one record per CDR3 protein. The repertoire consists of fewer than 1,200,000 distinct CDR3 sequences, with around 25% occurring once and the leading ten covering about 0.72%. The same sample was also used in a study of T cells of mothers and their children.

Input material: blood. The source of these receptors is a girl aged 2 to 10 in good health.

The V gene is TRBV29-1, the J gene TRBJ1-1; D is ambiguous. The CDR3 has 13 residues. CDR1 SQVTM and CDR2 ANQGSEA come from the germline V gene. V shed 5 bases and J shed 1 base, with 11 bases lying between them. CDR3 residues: CSVSEVWNTEAFF. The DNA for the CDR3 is TGCAGCGTTTCGGAGGTGTGGAACACTGAAGCTTTCTTT.

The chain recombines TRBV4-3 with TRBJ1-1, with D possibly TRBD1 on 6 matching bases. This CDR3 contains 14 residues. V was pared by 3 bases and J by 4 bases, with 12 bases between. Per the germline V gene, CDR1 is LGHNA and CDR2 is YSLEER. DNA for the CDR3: TGCGCCAGCAGCCATACAGGGTCGCTCACTGAAGCTTTCTTT. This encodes CASSHTGSLTEAFF.

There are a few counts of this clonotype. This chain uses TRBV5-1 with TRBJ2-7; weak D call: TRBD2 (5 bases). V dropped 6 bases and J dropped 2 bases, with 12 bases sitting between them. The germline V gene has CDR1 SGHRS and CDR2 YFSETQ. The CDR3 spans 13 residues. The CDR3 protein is CASKGFSAYEQYF. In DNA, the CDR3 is TGCGCCAGCAAGGGTTTTAGCGCCTACGAGCAGTACTTC.

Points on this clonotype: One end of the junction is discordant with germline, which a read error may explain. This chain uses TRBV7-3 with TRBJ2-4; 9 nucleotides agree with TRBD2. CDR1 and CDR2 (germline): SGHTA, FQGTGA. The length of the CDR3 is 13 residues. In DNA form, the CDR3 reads TGTGCCAGCAGCTCTAGCGGGAAAAACATTCAATACTTC. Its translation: CASSSSGKNIQYF.

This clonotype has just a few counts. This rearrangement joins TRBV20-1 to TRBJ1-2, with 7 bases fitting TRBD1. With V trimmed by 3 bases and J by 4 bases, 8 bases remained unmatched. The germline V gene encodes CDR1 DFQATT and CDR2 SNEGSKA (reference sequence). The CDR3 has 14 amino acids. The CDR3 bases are TGCAGTGCTAGCTTCCCGACAGGGACCTATGGCTACACCTTC. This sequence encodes CSASFPTGTYGYTF.

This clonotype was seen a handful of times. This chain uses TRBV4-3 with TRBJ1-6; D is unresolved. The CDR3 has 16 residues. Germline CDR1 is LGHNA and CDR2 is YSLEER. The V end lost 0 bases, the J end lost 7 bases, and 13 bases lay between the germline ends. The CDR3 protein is CASSQDRWEGNSPLHF. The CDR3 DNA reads TGCGCCAGCAGCCAAGATCGATGGGAGGGAAATTCACCCCTCCACTTT.

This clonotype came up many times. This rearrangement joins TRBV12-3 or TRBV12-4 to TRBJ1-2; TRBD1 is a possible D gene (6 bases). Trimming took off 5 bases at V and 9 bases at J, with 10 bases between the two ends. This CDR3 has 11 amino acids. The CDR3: CASSPGVRYTF. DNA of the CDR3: TGTGCCAGCAGTCCAGGGGTACGCTACACCTTC.

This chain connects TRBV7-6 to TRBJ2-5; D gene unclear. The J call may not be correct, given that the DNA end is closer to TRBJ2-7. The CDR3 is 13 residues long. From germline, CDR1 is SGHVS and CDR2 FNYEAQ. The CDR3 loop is CASSLALYDEQYF. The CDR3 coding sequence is TGTGCCAGCAGCTTAGCACTATATGACGAGCAGTACTTC.

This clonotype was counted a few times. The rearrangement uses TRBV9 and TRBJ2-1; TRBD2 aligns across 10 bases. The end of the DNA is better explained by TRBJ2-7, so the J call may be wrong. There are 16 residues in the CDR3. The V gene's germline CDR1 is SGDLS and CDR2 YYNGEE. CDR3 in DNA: TGTGCCAGCAGCGCTAGCGGGAGTGTCCCGTTCGGCGAGCAGTACTTC. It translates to CASSASGSVPFGEQYF.